The 14 T cell receptor beta chains below all came from one sample that was sequenced in a study of regulatory T cells in long-lasting Graves disease. The time point is: newly diagnosed GD, antithyroid drugs for less than 3 months. Making the TCR library involved RNA that had been extracted from PBMCs. Construction of the TCR beta libraries employed iRepertoire HTBI primers in conjunction with Arm-PCR of CDR3 regions. One entry per CDR3 protein, called by TCRdb with MiXCR from the multiplex PCR reads. The sample comprises roughly 440,000 distinct CDR3 sequences, around 15% of which are singletons, and less than 30% rests with the top ten. These data were also reused for a study on T cells in Graves' hyperthyroidism and ophthalmopathy.

Source: peripheral blood mononuclear cells (PBMCs), taken at new diagnosis, from a patient treated with antithyroid drugs. Source of these receptors: a woman between 18 and 29 years old with Graves disease.

The rearrangement joins TRBV19 to TRBJ2-7; unclear D gene. Germline V gene data show CDR1 as LNHDA and CDR2 as SQIVND (reference sequence). V lost 8 bases to trimming and J lost 4 bases, with 9 bases between them. CDR3 size: 11 residues. The CDR3, as DNA: TGTGCCAGTGGCTCATTGTACGAGCAGTACTTC. It translates to CASGSLYEQYF.

The gene calls are TRBV29-1 and TRBJ2-4, with D possibly being TRBD1 (6 bases). V was shortened by 3 bases and J by 1 base, with 10 bases between the two germline ends. CDR3 length: 14 residues. Germline V gene lookup returns CDR1 SQVTM and CDR2 ANQGSEA. DNA for the CDR3: TGCAGCGTTGAGGGGGCGGAGGCCAAAAACATTCAGTACTTC. Translation gives CSVEGAEAKNIQYF.

In this sample, this clonotype turned up many times. The chain uses TRBV6-2 or TRBV6-3 and TRBJ1-1; D is uncertain. V was trimmed by 7 bases and J by 1 base, leaving 10 bases between them. The germline V gene encodes CDR1 MNHEY and CDR2 SVGEGT. The CDR3 sequence is 13 residues long. CDR3 bases: TGTGCCAGCACTCTGAAGGGGAACACTGAAGCTTTCTTT. It specifies CASTLKGNTEAFF.

In the case of this clonotype: A clone one base away is much larger, so this may be a read error. Here the CDR3 omits its conserved ending phenylalanine or tryptophan, so a read error is the likely source. The CDR3 DNA reads TGTGCCAGCAGTGAAGTGAGTGGGACAGGTGACGAGCAGTACCTC. This codes for CASSEVSGTGDEQYL. This chain links TRBV6-2 or TRBV6-3 with TRBJ2-7; 8 bases map to TRBD1. Germline V gene sequence: CDR1 MNHEY, CDR2 SVGEGT. This CDR3 comprises 15 residues. Unmatched junction bases numbered 11, after V lost 5 bases and J lost 5 bases.

This clonotype was picked up many times. Here the CDR3 DNA reads TGTGCCAGCAGAGCTCCACTAGCGGCCTCCTACGAGCAGTACTTC. This encodes CASRAPLAASYEQYF. The genes are TRBV2 and TRBJ2-7, with TRBD2 matching 8 bases. Germline CDR1 and CDR2: SNHLY and FYNNEI. The J segment lost 0 bases and the V segment lost 6 bases, leaving 7 bases of the junction unmatched. The CDR3 is 15 amino acids.

This clonotype came up many times. The J gene is TRBJ2-6, the V gene TRBV28; D gene uncertain. Trimming cost V 5 bases and J 2 bases, with 16 bases left between them. The V gene's germline CDR1 is MDHEN and CDR2 SYDVKM. There are 17 residues in the CDR3. For the CDR3, the DNA is TGTGCCAGCAGTATACGATCTAAGGTGGCTGGGGCCAACGTCCTGACTTTC. As protein: CASSIRSKVAGANVLTF.

A note on this clonotype: Sequence at one end of the junction differs from germline and may be a read error. CDR3 nucleotides: TGTGCTAGCAGCCTCCGGGACAGCCCCAAGGATGAGCAGTTCTTC. Its protein is CASSLRDSPKDEQFF. The V gene is TRBV7-7, the J gene TRBJ2-1, with 7 bases lining up with TRBD1. In germline, CDR1 is SSHAT, CDR2 FNYEAQ (reference sequence). This CDR3 has 15 amino acids.

This clonotype was found many times. The chain joins TRBV13 to TRBJ2-7; 12 bases map to TRBD2. V was clipped by 5 bases and J by 2 bases; unmatched bases: 4. The germline CDR1 and CDR2 sequences are PRHDT and FYEKMQ (reference sequence). The CDR3 totals 15 residues. CDR3 in amino acids: CASSIRLAGAYEQYF. The CDR3 DNA reads TGTGCCAGCAGCATAAGACTAGCGGGGGCCTACGAGCAGTACTTC.

In its sample, this clonotype was seen many times. The J gene is TRBJ1-6, the V gene TRBV7-2; D might be TRBD1 (5 bases). The CDR3 covers 14 residues. Trimming took 2 bases from V and 7 from J, leaving 9 bases between them. Germline CDR1 is SGHTA and CDR2 is FQGNSA. The DNA of the CDR3 is TGTGCCAGCAGCTTACCAGGGCGGAATTCACCCCTCCACTTT. Translated, it gives CASSLPGRNSPLHF. The full variable domain, rest sourced from reference TRBV7-2 and TRBJ1-6, is GAGVSQSPSNKVTEKGKDVELRCDPISGHTALYWYRQSLGQGLEFLIYFQGNSAPDKSGLPSDRFSAERTGGSVSTLTIQRTQQEDSAVYLCASSLPGRNSPLHFGNGTRLTVT.

V is TRBV20-1 and J is TRBJ2-4; 12 nucleotides match TRBD2. Trimming cost V 5 bases and J 5 bases; bases outside gene matches: 10. From germline, CDR1 is DFQATT and CDR2 SNEGSKA (reference sequence). The CDR3 has 16 residues. CDR3: CSARSLAGGLENIQYF. DNA of the CDR3: TGCAGTGCTCGAAGCCTAGCGGGAGGGCTGGAAAACATTCAGTACTTC.

The table lists this clonotype with many counts. The genes are TRBV20-1 and TRBJ1-5; no clear D gene. Trimming removed 4 bases at V and 0 bases at J, with 13 bases between. CDR1 is DFQATT and CDR2 is SNEGSKA in the germline V gene (reference sequence). The CDR3 runs 15 residues. DNA of the CDR3: TGCAGTGCTAATTTAGGCCAGTTTAGCAATCAGCCCCAGCATTTT. Its translation is CSANLGQFSNQPQHF.

This clonotype was picked up one time. J is TRBJ1-2 and V is TRBV28; no clear D. The CDR3 loop spans 13 amino acids. Germline V gene sequence: CDR1 MDHEN, CDR2 SYDVKM. V shed 5 bases and J shed 2 bases, with 9 bases lying between them. The chain's CDR3 is CASSAGLNYGYTF. The CDR3 DNA reads as TGTGCCAGCAGTGCCGGACTCAACTATGGCTACACCTTC.

This clonotype was recorded many times. The chain recombines TRBV28 with TRBJ2-1, with 8 bases lining up with TRBD2. The CDR3 consists of 17 residues. V lost 7 bases and J lost 0; bases outside the gene matches: 11. Per germline, CDR1 MDHEN and CDR2 SYDVKM. CDR3 nucleotides: TGTGCCAGCACCCCCGAAAGCGGGGGCACCTCCTACAATGAGCAGTTCTTC. Amino acid sequence: CASTPESGGTSYNEQFF.

This clonotype was seen a handful of times. The chain is built from TRBV7-2 and TRBJ1-2; no firm D call. Per germline, CDR1 SGHTA and CDR2 FQGNSA. V lost 2 bases and J lost 0, with 16 bases in between. This CDR3 contains 17 residues. The CDR3 sequence: CASSLYEGPVANYGYTF. The CDR3 DNA follows: TGTGCCAGCAGCTTATATGAGGGTCCCGTCGCTAACTATGGCTACACCTTC.